A single sample is the source of the 29 T cell receptor beta chains below, sequenced in a study of metastatic and nonmetastatic thyroid tumors. Ahead of thyroid surgery, no patient had received treatment of any kind. TCRdb re-processed the PCR reads through MiXCR. Here the sample spans 35,000 to 50,000 clones, under 4% being singletons. The sample taken for sequencing was blood. The receptors come from a female donor with papillary thyroid cancer or a benign thyroid nodule (not recorded which). Some clones in this sample may be carry-over from other donors' samples.

This clone was seen ten or more times. The chain is built from TRBV12-3 or TRBV12-4 and TRBJ2-5, with 7 bases lining up with TRBD1. After removal of 1 base from V and 5 bases from J, the junction contained 4 bases not matched to a gene. The CDR3 contains 14 residues. The CDR3 region is CASSLEQGRETQYF. In DNA form, the CDR3 reads TGTGCCAGCAGTTTAGAACAGGGGCGCGAGACCCAGTACTTC.

Many counts were recorded for this clone. The CDR3 reads CSVEGTGSRAEAFF. The CDR3 DNA follows: TGCAGCGTGGAGGGGACAGGGTCGAGGGCTGAAGCTTTCTTT. The chain is built from TRBV29-1 and TRBJ1-1; 9 positions agree with TRBD1. The junction had 11 bases not matched to a gene; V was cut back by 6 bases and J by 6 bases. Germline lookup yields CDR1 SQVTM and CDR2 ANQGSEA. The CDR3 totals 14 residues.

This clone came up a few times. This chain uses TRBV7-2 with TRBJ2-3; 7 bases map to TRBD2. From germline, CDR1 is SGHTA and CDR2 FQGNSA. Unmatched junction bases numbered 8, after V lost 0 bases and J lost 5 bases. The CDR3 extends over 16 amino acids. The CDR3, as DNA: TGTGCCAGCAGCTTAGCGGGCGGGAGCCGGAGAGATACGCAGTATTTT. Protein sequence: CASSLAGGSRRDTQYF.

This clone has a handful of counts. The V gene is TRBV5-1, the J gene TRBJ2-3; tentatively, D is TRBD2 (6 bases). There are 16 residues in the CDR3. V gave up 5 bases and J gave up 2 bases, with 18 bases separating them. CDR1 is SGHRS, CDR2 YFSETQ, per germline. CDR3 bases: TGCGCCAGCAGTTCGGGGCGCGGGACCTTCACAGATACGCAGTATTTT. Residues: CASSSGRGTFTDTQYF.

This clone came up many times. The gene calls are TRBV5-6 and TRBJ2-3; possibly TRBD1 for D (6 bases). Germline V gene lookup returns CDR1 SGHDT and CDR2 YYEEEE. Trimming removed 3 bases at V and 2 bases at J, with 7 bases between. CDR3 size: 13 residues. CDR3 residues: CASSWTVTDTQYF. The DNA for the CDR3 is TGTGCCAGCAGCTGGACAGTCACAGATACGCAGTATTTT.

In its sample, this clone was seen a few times. The chain carries TRBV6-1 and TRBJ1-1; D might be TRBD1 (6 bases). This CDR3 is 12 amino acids long. V lost 8 bases, J lost 12 bases, and 19 bases lay in between. Germline CDR1 and CDR2: MNHNS and SASEGT. The CDR3 DNA reads TGTGCCAGCGGGGGCCGGACGAGGGGAACTTTCTTT. This codes for CASGGRTRGTFF.

This clone was observed a handful of times. The rearrangement joins TRBV6-1 to TRBJ2-1; D is possibly TRBD2 (5 bases). Per germline, CDR1 MNHNS and CDR2 SASEGT. CDR3 length equals 14 residues. Trimming removed 5 bases from V and 0 bases from J, with 8 bases in between. The CDR3 nucleotides are TGTGCCAGCAGTAGACTAAGCTCCTACAATGAGCAGTTCTTC. It is translated as CASSRLSSYNEQFF.

V is TRBV11-3 and J is TRBJ2-3; possible D gene TRBD1, 5 bases. V was shortened by 0 bases and J by 4 bases, with 11 bases between the two germline ends. The CDR3 is made up of 15 amino acids. Germline CDR1 SGHNT, CDR2 YENEEA. CDR3 loop: CASSLDIARADTQYF. The CDR3, as DNA: TGTGCCAGCAGCTTAGATATCGCCAGGGCAGATACGCAGTATTTT.

This clone was counted at least ten times. The rearrangement uses TRBV30 and TRBJ1-1, with TRBD1 matching over 8 bases. CDR1 is GTSNPN, CDR2 SVGIG, per germline (reference sequence). V lost 4 bases to trimming and J lost 6 bases; unmatched junction nucleotides: 7. CDR3 size: 13 residues. The CDR3 protein is CAWTPDRAAEAFF. The DNA of the CDR3 is TGTGCCTGGACCCCGGACAGGGCAGCTGAAGCTTTCTTT.

This clone was found a few times. The rearrangement links TRBV5-1 to TRBJ1-2; D not resolved. The CDR3 spans 15 residues. Germline assignment: CDR1 SGHRS and CDR2 YFSETQ. The V end was cut by 0 bases, the J end by 8 bases, with 17 bases between. Here the CDR3 DNA reads TGCGCCAGCAGCTTGGCCGATGGTTTTTCTGGAGGCTACACCTTC. It yields the protein CASSLADGFSGGYTF.

This chain connects TRBV27 to TRBJ2-3, with 12 bases identical to TRBD2. The CDR3 sequence is 16 residues long. J lost 6 bases, V lost 7 bases, and 11 bases had no gene match. CDR1 is MNHEY, CDR2 SMNVEV, per germline (reference sequence). The CDR3 DNA reads as TGTGCCAGCATTGCAAGACTAGCGGGAGCGACGGATACGCAGTATTTT. Protein: CASIARLAGATDTQYF.

This clone occurred a few times. V is TRBV6-1 and J is TRBJ1-2, with D possibly matching TRBD1 (6 bases). Germline assignment: CDR1 MNHNS and CDR2 SASEGT. The CDR3 runs 13 residues. The V and J ends lost 4 bases and 1 base respectively, with 7 bases between them. The CDR3 is CASSVTGNYGYTF. The CDR3 DNA reads TGTGCCAGCAGTGTGACAGGTAACTATGGCTACACCTTC.

V is TRBV19 and J is TRBJ2-7, with TRBD1 matching over 8 bases. Trimming took 5 bases from V and 4 from J; bases not matched to a gene: 10. Germline V gene sequence: CDR1 LNHDA, CDR2 SQIVND (reference sequence). This CDR3 is 15 amino acids long. CDR3 residues: CASSASGTGPYEQYF. DNA for the CDR3: TGTGCCAGTAGTGCCTCCGGGACAGGTCCTTACGAGCAGTACTTC. The complete variable domain, with remaining parts taken from reference TRBV19 and TRBJ2-7, reads DGGITQSPKYLFRKEGQNVTLSCEQNLNHDAMYWYRQDPGQGLRLIYYSQIVNDFQKGDIAEGYSVSREKKESFPLTVTSAQKNPTAFYLCASSASGTGPYEQYFGPGTRLTVT.

This clone was recorded many times. V is TRBV5-1 and J is TRBJ2-3, with 7 bases matching TRBD1. The CDR3 is 14 residues long. The V gene's germline CDR1 is SGHRS and CDR2 YFSETQ. Unmatched junction bases numbered 10, after V lost 4 bases and J lost 8 bases. The CDR3 here is CASSQGQPRGTQYF. CDR3 sequence (DNA): TGCGCCAGCAGCCAGGGACAGCCCCGCGGTACGCAGTATTTT.

Many counts were recorded for this clone. J is TRBJ2-3 and V is TRBV5-6; 11 bases line up with TRBD2. CDR1 is SGHDT and CDR2 is YYEEEE in the germline V gene. The CDR3 is made up of 16 amino acids. V lost 4 bases to trimming and J lost 3 bases; unmatched junction nucleotides: 7. In DNA form, the CDR3 reads TGTGCCAGCAGCGCTCTAGCGGGAGGTACGACAGATACGCAGTATTTT. Translation: CASSALAGGTTDTQYF.

This clone was detected many times. V usage is TRBV7-8 and J usage is TRBJ1-4; the D is unclear. The CDR3 loop spans 13 amino acids. The germline V and J ends were trimmed by 6 bases and 3 bases, with 8 bases remaining between them. In germline, CDR1 is SGHVS, CDR2 FQNEAQ. The CDR3 sequence is CASRGEPNEKLFF. CDR3 nucleotide sequence: TGTGCCAGCAGGGGAGAGCCTAATGAAAAACTGTTTTTT.

This clone came up a few times. J is TRBJ2-7 and V is TRBV20-1; unclear D gene. The CDR3 has 12 residues. The germline CDR1 and CDR2 sequences are DFQATT and SNEGSKA (reference sequence). Between the trimmed V and J ends, which lost 2 bases and 0 bases, there was a span of 5 bases. The CDR3, as DNA: TGCAGTGCTAGATGGGGCTCCTACGAGCAGTACTTC. Translating it yields CSARWGSYEQYF.

This clone occurred a few times. The rearrangement joins TRBV6-1 to TRBJ1-4, with D possibly matching TRBD1 (6 bases). The CDR3 consists of 15 residues. V was cut by 0 bases and J by 4 bases, with 9 bases left in between. Germline assignment: CDR1 MNHNS and CDR2 SASEGT. The CDR3 nucleotides read TGTGCCAGCAGTGAAGCGGGAGGGGGTAATGAAAAACTGTTTTTT. Its translation is CASSEAGGGNEKLFF.

This clone was counted only a few times. This chain's CDR3 is CASIPGQGSNQPQHF. The CDR3 nucleotides read TGTGCCAGCATTCCTGGACAGGGGAGCAATCAGCCCCAGCATTTT. V gene TRBV9 combines with J gene TRBJ1-5; TRBD1 matches at 9 bases. J lost 1 base, V lost 6 bases, and 5 bases had no gene match. This CDR3 is 15 amino acids long. Germline values: CDR1 SGDLS, CDR2 YYNGEE.

This clone was observed many times. This chain links TRBV28 with TRBJ2-5, with 7 positions matching TRBD2. V shed 3 bases, J shed 1 base, and the junction held 5 bases outside the gene matches. This CDR3 is built from 15 residues. Germline V CDR1 and CDR2: MDHEN, SYDVKM. CDR3 sequence: CASSLGGVAQETQYF. DNA of the CDR3: TGTGCCAGCAGTTTGGGAGGGGTGGCCCAAGAGACCCAGTACTTC.

This chain connects TRBV14 to TRBJ1-3; a weak D match, TRBD1 (6 bases). V shed 9 bases and J shed 2 bases, with 11 bases lying between them. Germline CDR1 is SGHDN and CDR2 is FVKESK. This CDR3 spans 13 amino acids. The CDR3 DNA reads TGTGCCAGAAGCGGGGGCACTGGAAACACCATATATTTT. Encoded protein: CARSGGTGNTIYF.

The CDR3 bases are TGTGCCAGCGCAATTACGAGGACAGGGACTGGAAACACCATATATTTT. Encoded protein: CASAITRTGTGNTIYF. The chain joins TRBV6-2 or TRBV6-3 to TRBJ1-3; TRBD1 agrees at 8 bases. Losses at the gene ends were 8 bases for V and 2 bases for J; bases not matched to a gene: 11. Germline CDR1 reads MNHEY; CDR2 reads SVGEGT. The CDR3 loop spans 16 amino acids.

This CDR3 reads CASSVGPGTGHEKLFF. CDR3 nucleotides: TGTGCCAGCAGCGTTGGACCCGGGACAGGCCACGAAAAACTGTTTTTT. The chain uses TRBV9 and TRBJ1-4, with 8 bases that match TRBD1. V was pared by 2 bases and J by 8 bases, with 11 bases of the junction left unmatched. Germline V gene sequence: CDR1 SGDLS, CDR2 YYNGEE. The CDR3 runs 16 residues. Full variable domain (missing parts from reference TRBV9 and TRBJ1-4): DSGVTQTPKHLITATGQRVTLRCSPRSGDLSVYWYQQSLDQGLQFLIQYYNGEERAKGNILERFSAQQFPDLHSELNLSSLELGDSALYFCASSVGPGTGHEKLFFGSGTQLSVL.

This clone was seen a handful of times. V and J are TRBV19 and TRBJ1-2, with no clear D. V lost 4 bases and J lost 5, with 11 bases in between. CDR1 is LNHDA, CDR2 SQIVND, per germline (reference sequence). The CDR3 has 13 residues. The CDR3 region has the DNA TGTGCCAGTAGTAAAGGAGATATGTATGGCTACACCTTC. Protein product: CASSKGDMYGYTF.

This clone turned up a few times. J is TRBJ1-5 and V is TRBV28; D remains ambiguous. V lost 7 bases to trimming and J lost 9 bases, with 13 bases between them. The CDR3 runs to 12 residues. Germline values: CDR1 MDHEN, CDR2 SYDVKM. The DNA of the CDR3 is TGTGCCAGCACCCCGCCGAGGGTGCCCCAGCATTTT. Translation: CASTPPRVPQHF.

The CDR3 nucleotides are TGTGCCAGCAGGCGGACGGCGGAGGGTCCGCCCCAGCATTTT. This sequence encodes CASRRTAEGPPQHF. The chain combines TRBV12-3 or TRBV12-4 with TRBJ1-5; D is unresolved. The V end was cut by 6 bases, the J end by 9 bases, with 18 bases between. This CDR3 comprises 14 residues.

This clone was seen at least ten times. The chain is built from TRBV3-1 and TRBJ2-2; D is possibly TRBD2 (5 bases). CDR1 is LGHDT and CDR2 is YNNKEL in the germline V gene (reference sequence). The CDR3 totals 14 residues. Trimming shortened V by 1 base and J by 6 bases, and 9 bases separated the two germline ends. This CDR3 reads CASSQAGIAGELFF. DNA of the CDR3: TGTGCCAGCAGCCAAGCCGGGATCGCCGGGGAGCTGTTTTTT.

This rearrangement joins TRBV6-4 to TRBJ2-3; D is perhaps TRBD2 (7 bases). V was shortened by 3 bases and J by 0 bases, with 10 bases between the two germline ends. Per the germline V gene, CDR1 is MRHNA and CDR2 is SNTAGT. CDR3 length: 15 residues. As DNA, the CDR3 is TGTGCCAGCAGTGAGGGGGGGGCTAGCACAGATACGCAGTATTTT. It yields the protein CASSEGGASTDTQYF.

This clone occurred a few times. The chain couples TRBV25-1 to TRBJ1-5, with TRBD1 matching over 7 bases. This CDR3 is 15 amino acids long. From germline, CDR1 is MGHDK and CDR2 SYGVNS. Germline trimming cut 6 bases from V and 9 bases from J; bases unmatched to any gene: 14. CDR3 protein: CASRSGGDNQWPQHF. In nucleotides, the CDR3 is TGTGCCAGCAGATCAGGGGGGGATAATCAGTGGCCCCAGCATTTT.